A single sample gave rise to the 13 T cell receptor beta chains below, sequenced in a study of blood T cell repertoires in COVID-19. Generated by immunoSEQ multiplex PCR, the TCRdb table keeps only in-frame clones and is missing some. The sample includes just over 650,000 clones, more than 80% of them seen just once. Material for sequencing was peripheral blood. Source of these receptors: a woman aged 18-35 years with acute or convalescent COVID-19.

V is TRBV7-2 and J is TRBJ1-2, with 8 positions matching TRBD1. V lost 5 bases, J lost 4 bases, and 9 bases stayed unmatched. The CDR3 is 15 amino acids. Germline CDR1 and CDR2: SGHTA and FQGNSA. This chain's CDR3 is CASSLTRTGPYGYTF. In DNA form, the CDR3 reads TGTGCCAGCAGCCTCACTCGGACAGGGCCCTATGGCTACACCTTC.

The chain recombines TRBV7-2 with TRBJ1-3; D unresolved. CDR1 SGHTA and CDR2 FQGNSA come from the germline V gene. Trimming took off 2 bases at V and 1 base at J, with 15 bases between the two ends. This CDR3 has 17 residues. The CDR3 nucleotides read TGTGCCAGCAGCTTACGGGGAGGTTATAGGTCTGGAAACACCATATATTTT. It codes for CASSLRGGYRSGNTIYF.

This clone appeared a few times. The chain uses TRBV30 and TRBJ1-1; D gene unclear. The CDR3 sequence is 14 residues long. V was cut by 6 bases and J by 3 bases, with 17 bases left in between. Germline V lookup: CDR1 GTSNPN, CDR2 SVGIG (reference sequence). The CDR3 DNA sequence: TGTGCCTGCGTCGTTCGGTCGCATCACACTGAAGCTTTCTTT. Encoded protein: CACVVRSHHTEAFF. The entire variable domain, with the rest obtained from reference TRBV30 and TRBJ1-1, is as follows: SQTIHQWPATLVQPVGSPLSLECTVEGTSNPNLYWYRQAAGRGLQLLFYSVGIGQISSEVPQNLSASRPQDRQFILSSKKLLLSDSGFYLCACVVRSHHTEAFFGQGTRLTVV.

The rearrangement joins TRBV18 to TRBJ1-1; TRBD1 matches 8 bases. This CDR3 is 15 amino acids long. Trimming cost V 6 bases and J 0 bases; bases outside gene matches: 6. Germline V lookup: CDR1 KGHSH, CDR2 LQKENI. CDR3 coding DNA: TGTGCCAGCTCGTCTGACAGGGGAATGAACACTGAAGCTTTCTTT. It encodes CASSSDRGMNTEAFF.

CDR3 residues: CASSIEGGAKPQHF. As DNA, the CDR3 is TGTGCCAGTAGTATAGAGGGGGGGGCGAAGCCCCAGCATTTT. J is TRBJ1-5 and V is TRBV19, with D possibly being TRBD1 (6 bases). The germline V and J ends were trimmed by 0 bases and 8 bases, with 11 bases remaining between them. Germline V lookup: CDR1 LNHDA, CDR2 SQIVND (reference sequence). This CDR3 contains 14 residues.

The chain has TRBV5-4 and TRBJ1-1; D unresolved. V was clipped by 0 bases and J by 0 bases, with 9 bases between them. From germline, CDR1 is SGHNT and CDR2 YYREEE (reference sequence). CDR3 length: 15 residues. The CDR3 sequence: CASSLVGSMNTEAFF. For the CDR3, the DNA is TGTGCCAGCAGCTTGGTAGGGAGTATGAACACTGAAGCTTTCTTT.

The CDR3 DNA follows: TGTGCCAGCAGTTACGAGGGCCTGAACACTGAAGCTTTCTTT. Translating gives CASSYEGLNTEAFF. The J gene is TRBJ1-1, the V gene TRBV6-5; D is unresolved. This CDR3 region has 14 residues. Germline assignment: CDR1 MNHEY and CDR2 SVGAGI. Trimming left V 2 bases short and J 0 bases short, with 7 bases between.

The V gene is TRBV30, the J gene TRBJ2-3, with 13 nucleotides matching TRBD2. From germline, CDR1 is GTSNPN and CDR2 SVGIG (reference sequence). J lost 2 bases, V lost 3 bases, and 8 bases had no gene match. This CDR3 region has 17 residues. The CDR3 is CAWSPKLAGGVTDTQYF. CDR3 DNA sequence: TGTGCCTGGAGCCCCAAACTAGCGGGGGGGGTCACAGATACGCAGTATTTT.

This chain links TRBV6-5 with TRBJ1-1, with 7 nucleotides matching TRBD1. Germline V gives CDR1 MNHEY, CDR2 SVGAGI. There are 13 residues in the CDR3. V lost 4 bases to trimming and J lost 11 bases; unmatched junction nucleotides: 10. CDR3 DNA: TGTGCCAGCAGTTTCGAGACAGGGCAAGGGGCTTTCTTT. It yields the protein CASSFETGQGAFF.

The rearrangement uses TRBV18 and TRBJ2-6, with a weak D call TRBD1 (5 bases). Trimming left V 7 bases short and J 4 bases short, with 17 bases between. The V gene's germline CDR1 is KGHSH and CDR2 LQKENI. The CDR3 runs to 16 residues. CDR3 sequence: CASLTNAGAGANVLTF. The DNA for the CDR3 is TGTGCCAGCTTAACCAATGCTGGGGCCGGGGCCAACGTCCTGACTTTC.

With regard to this clone: Other nucleotide sequences from this sample produce the same CDR3. The rearrangement joins TRBV6-5 to TRBJ1-4, with 7 positions matching TRBD1. The CDR3 extends over 13 amino acids. V gave up 5 bases and J gave up 7 bases; unmatched junction bases: 4. Germline V gene sequence: CDR1 MNHEY, CDR2 SVGAGI. CDR3 region: CASSPGGGEKLFF. The CDR3 DNA is TGTGCCAGCAGTCCAGGGGGTGGTGAAAAACTGTTTTTT.

This chain connects TRBV5-1 to TRBJ2-1, with D possibly TRBD1 on 6 matching bases. V was shortened by 4 bases and J by 6 bases, with 20 bases between the two germline ends. The CDR3 covers 16 residues. Looked up from germline, CDR1 is SGHRS and CDR2 is YFSETQ. Here the CDR3 reads CASSGGTGQGTNEQFF. The DNA of the CDR3 is TGCGCCAGCAGCGGAGGCACAGGGCAAGGTACCAATGAGCAGTTCTTC.

This chain uses TRBV9 with TRBJ2-3; D is undetermined. V lost 0 bases, J lost 6 bases, and 5 bases lay in between. Germline CDR1 is SGDLS and CDR2 is YYNGEE. The CDR3 contains 12 residues. The CDR3 sequence: CASSVVRDTQYF. DNA for the CDR3: TGTGCCAGCAGCGTAGTCAGGGATACGCAGTATTTT.